This T cell receptor beta chain was captured in a study of response to subunit inactivated influenza vaccine. Study conclusions and caveats: Each seasonal flu vaccination may recruit only limited new T cells, authors suggested.

Concerning this clonotype: The antigen is unknown.

TCRdb reprocessed the RT-PCR reads via MiXCR and lists one record per CDR3 protein. The repertoire consists of a few hundred thousand distinct CDR3 sequences, with roughly 15% occurring once and the leading ten covering around 10%. In germline, CDR1 is DFQATT, CDR2 SNEGSKA (reference sequence). With 4 bases clipped from V and 3 bases from J, the junction kept 5 bases outside the gene matches. The CDR3 loop spans 14 amino acids. V usage is TRBV20-1 and J usage is TRBJ2-2, with TRBD1 identical over 7 bases. This clonotype originated in a man aged 50-60 years who received an inactivated influenza vaccine. Sequencing used PBMCs from blood, obtained less than 13 days after vaccination. The CDR3 is CSATGQRHTGELFF. The CDR3 bases are TGCAGTGCTACGGGACAGCGACACACCGGGGAGCTGTTTTTT.